These T cell receptor beta chains were read from a single sample in a study of PD-1 blockade in mismatch repair-deficient tumors. Data came from immunoSEQ multiplex PCR; TCRdb stores just in-frame clones and leaves some out. The sample lists 120,000 or so clones, around nine tenths occurring once. Source: peripheral blood, taken approximately 69 weeks after starting pembrolizumab. These receptors came from an adult with mismatch repair-deficient cancer. Both conserved end residues are part of each CDR3. The D gene is left open where the match is weak. Part of the rows lack a size; the others show once, few, many or a class for expanded clones.

D gene: NA; V gene: TRBV7-9; J gene: TRBJ2-1; clone size: once; CDR3 protein: CASSLGNEQFF; CDR3 DNA: TGTGCCAGCAGCTTAGGTAATGAGCAGTTCTTC
D gene: TRBD1; V gene: TRBV4-1; J gene: TRBJ1-2; clone size: NA; CDR3 protein: CASSQVGQANYGYTF; CDR3 DNA: TGCGCCAGCAGCCAAGTTGGACAGGCCAACTATGGCTACACCTTC
D gene: TRBD1; V gene: TRBV27; J gene: TRBJ2-7; clone size: NA; CDR3 protein: CASSLDRGYEQYF; CDR3 DNA: TGTGCCAGCAGTTTAGACAGGGGCTACGAGCAGTACTTC
D gene: TRBD1; V gene: TRBV18; J gene: TRBJ2-7; clone size: once; CDR3 protein: CASSPEAGGNYEQYF; CDR3 DNA: TGTGCCAGCTCACCGGAGGCAGGGGGCAACTACGAGCAGTACTTC
D gene: TRBD2; V gene: TRBV5-4; J gene: TRBJ2-7; clone size: NA; CDR3 protein: CASSFVGTSSYEQYF; CDR3 DNA: TGTGCCAGCAGCTTTGTGGGGACTAGCTCCTACGAGCAGTACTTC
D gene: TRBD1; V gene: TRBV10-3; J gene: TRBJ2-2; clone size: few; CDR3 protein: CAIRGTGVNTGELFF; CDR3 DNA: TGTGCCATCAGGGGGACAGGGGTCAACACCGGGGAGCTGTTTTTT
D gene: NA; V gene: TRBV25-1; J gene: TRBJ1-3; clone size: NA; CDR3 protein: CASSDERSSSGNTIYF; CDR3 DNA: TGTGCCAGCAGTGACGAACGCTCTAGCTCTGGAAACACCATATATTTT
D gene: NA; V gene: TRBV6-5; J gene: TRBJ2-7; clone size: NA; CDR3 protein: CASSYRSGYEQYF; CDR3 DNA: TGTGCCAGCAGTTACCGTAGCGGCTACGAGCAGTACTTC
D gene: NA; V gene: TRBV4-1; J gene: TRBJ1-1; clone size: NA; CDR3 protein: CASRAAGGTEAFF; CDR3 DNA: TGCGCCAGCAGGGCTGCAGGTGGCACTGAAGCTTTCTTT
D gene: NA; V gene: TRBV28; J gene: TRBJ2-3; clone size: NA; CDR3 protein: CASSLLFVVGSTDTQYF; CDR3 DNA: TGTGCCAGCAGTTTACTTTTCGTCGTGGGGAGCACAGATACGCAGTATTTT
D gene: NA; V gene: TRBV11-2; J gene: TRBJ2-1; clone size: NA; CDR3 protein: CASSLDSTSGNEQFF; CDR3 DNA: TGTGCCAGCAGCTTAGACTCCACCTCGGGCAATGAGCAGTTCTTC
D gene: TRBD2; V gene: TRBV19; J gene: TRBJ2-2; clone size: NA; CDR3 protein: CASSIGREHAGELFF; CDR3 DNA: TGTGCCAGTAGTATAGGGCGGGAGCACGCCGGGGAGCTGTTTTTT
D gene: TRBD2; V gene: TRBV11-2; J gene: TRBJ2-7; clone size: many; CDR3 protein: CASTLAGEGHEQYF; CDR3 DNA: TGTGCCAGTACCCTAGCGGGAGAAGGCCACGAGCAGTACTTC
D gene: NA; V gene: TRBV13; J gene: TRBJ2-3; clone size: NA; CDR3 protein: CASSLPNHAPDTQYF; CDR3 DNA: TGTGCCAGCAGCTTACCGAACCATGCCCCAGATACGCAGTATTTT
D gene: NA; V gene: TRBV30; J gene: TRBJ1-2; clone size: NA; CDR3 protein: CAWILRDLPNYGYTF; CDR3 DNA: TGTGCCTGGATTCTCCGGGATCTACCTAACTATGGCTACACCTTC
D gene: TRBD1; V gene: TRBV7-9; J gene: TRBJ2-5; clone size: NA; CDR3 protein: CASSPRTGPSKETQYF; CDR3 DNA: TGTGCCAGCAGCCCGCGGACAGGGCCTTCCAAAGAGACCCAGTACTTC
D gene: TRBD1; V gene: TRBV6-5; J gene: TRBJ2-7; clone size: NA; CDR3 protein: CASSYGGQGFGEQYF; CDR3 DNA: TGTGCCAGCAGTTACGGAGGACAGGGGTTTGGGGAGCAGTACTTC
D gene: NA; V gene: TRBV5-6; J gene: TRBJ1-2; clone size: NA; CDR3 protein: CASSLLYDDGYTF; CDR3 DNA: TGTGCCAGCAGCTTGCTGTACGATGATGGCTACACCTTC
D gene: NA; V gene: TRBV4-2; J gene: TRBJ2-7; clone size: NA; CDR3 protein: CASSQLRLSSYEQYF; CDR3 DNA: TGTGCCAGCAGCCAATTGAGGTTGAGCTCCTACGAGCAGTACTTC
D gene: NA; V gene: TRBV29-1; J gene: TRBJ2-3; clone size: NA; CDR3 protein: CSPRSRPDTQYF; CDR3 DNA: TGCAGCCCGAGGTCGAGGCCAGATACGCAGTATTTT
D gene: NA; V gene: TRBV5-4; J gene: TRBJ1-2; clone size: NA; CDR3 protein: CASRRGFNYGYTF; CDR3 DNA: TGTGCCAGCAGACGAGGTTTCAACTATGGCTACACCTTC
D gene: TRBD1; V gene: TRBV6-5; J gene: TRBJ1-2; clone size: NA; CDR3 protein: CASSYLQGAGGYTF; CDR3 DNA: TGTGCCAGCAGTTACCTTCAGGGGGCCGGTGGCTACACCTTC
D gene: NA; V gene: TRBV4-3; J gene: TRBJ1-2; clone size: NA; CDR3 protein: CASSQGVVGYGYTF; CDR3 DNA: TGCGCCAGCAGCCAAGGGGTCGTGGGATATGGCTACACCTTC
D gene: TRBD2; V gene: TRBV19; J gene: TRBJ2-1; clone size: NA; CDR3 protein: CASSIGEAGGRSYNEQFF; CDR3 DNA: TGTGCCAGTAGTATAGGGGAAGCGGGAGGTCGGTCCTACAATGAGCAGTTCTTC
D gene: TRBD2; V gene: TRBV19; J gene: TRBJ2-3; clone size: NA; CDR3 protein: CASSSSGSGTDTQYF; CDR3 DNA: TGTGCCAGTAGTAGTAGCGGGAGTGGCACAGATACGCAGTATTTT
D gene: NA; V gene: TRBV4-1; J gene: TRBJ2-7; clone size: NA; CDR3 protein: CASSHPGVGYEQYF; CDR3 DNA: TGCGCCAGCAGCCACCCAGGAGTGGGCTACGAGCAGTACTTC
D gene: TRBD2; V gene: TRBV27; J gene: TRBJ2-4; clone size: NA; CDR3 protein: CASSYAAGGFFQYF; CDR3 DNA: TGTGCCAGCAGTTATGCAGCGGGAGGGTTTTTTCAGTACTTC
D gene: NA; V gene: TRBV4-1; J gene: TRBJ2-3; clone size: once; CDR3 protein: CASSQGSTSTDTQYF; CDR3 DNA: TGCGCCAGCAGCCAAGGGTCTACTAGCACAGATACGCAGTATTTT